This T cell receptor beta chain was captured by sequencing in a study of molecular identifiers for immune sequencing clone quantification. Whole-study context: Four of five splits of RNA from approximately 22,000 or 94,000 naive CD8 cells were sequenced in replicates.

This CDR3 comprises 13 residues. Germline CDR1 ENHRY, CDR2 SYGVKD. Trimming pared 8 bases from V and 0 bases from J, leaving 11 bases between. Libraries of bulk TCR were made by previously described methods (with listed TCR primers). TCRdb reanalysed the PCR reads using MiXCR and keeps one entry per CDR3 protein. This sample yields about 640,000 distinct CDR3 sequences, of which approximately 20% are seen a single time; roughly 0.85% belongs to the top ten. This clonotype was counted at least ten times. Its matching antigen is unknown. Study-wide findings and caveats: Clones exceeding 20 RNA copies carried over 97% of effector molecules but under 1% of naive-cell molecules.

Source material for naive CD8 libraries was about 17,000 to 1,100,000 sorted cells, with 10%, 30% or 50% RNA. The sequencing input was naive CD8+ T cells from blood, with Jurkat cell RNA spiked in. Regarding subset: FACS-sorted CD8+CD4-CCR7+CD45RA+ naive T cells. The V gene is TRBV10-3, the J gene TRBJ2-7; possibly TRBD1 for D (5 bases). The sequence was obtained from a human donor in good health. Some libraries in this study had Jurkat cell RNA spiked in. In nucleotides, the CDR3 is TGTGCCATCGGTCCGGACAACTCCTACGAGCAGTACTTC. It encodes CAIGPDNSYEQYF.